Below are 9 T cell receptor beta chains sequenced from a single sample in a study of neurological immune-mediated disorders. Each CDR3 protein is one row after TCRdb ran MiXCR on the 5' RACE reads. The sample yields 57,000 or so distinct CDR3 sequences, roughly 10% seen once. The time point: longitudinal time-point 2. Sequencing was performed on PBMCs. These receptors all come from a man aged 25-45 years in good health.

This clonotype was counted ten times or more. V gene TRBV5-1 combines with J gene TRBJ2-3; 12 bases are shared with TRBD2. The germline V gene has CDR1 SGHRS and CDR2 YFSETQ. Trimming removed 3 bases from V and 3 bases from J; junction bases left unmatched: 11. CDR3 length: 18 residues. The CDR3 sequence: CASSSDRETSGGTDTQYF. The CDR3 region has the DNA TGCGCCAGCAGCTCCGACAGGGAGACTAGCGGGGGTACAGATACGCAGTATTTT.

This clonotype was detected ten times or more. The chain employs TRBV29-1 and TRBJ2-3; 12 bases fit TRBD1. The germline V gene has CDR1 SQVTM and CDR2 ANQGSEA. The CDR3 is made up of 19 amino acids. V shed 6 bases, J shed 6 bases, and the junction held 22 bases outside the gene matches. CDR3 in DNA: TGCAGCGTCCGGGACAGGGGGCTTTCACGGCTGTCTCCTTCGGATACGCAGTATTTT. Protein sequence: CSVRDRGLSRLSPSDTQYF.

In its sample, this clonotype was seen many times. The CDR3 spells CATGTSGNTDTQYF. Written as DNA, the CDR3 is TGTGCCACCGGGACTAGCGGGAACACAGATACGCAGTATTTT. The J gene is TRBJ2-3, the V gene TRBV10-3; 13 nucleotides align to TRBD2. Germline CDR1 ENHRY, CDR2 SYGVKD. The CDR3 consists of 14 residues. J was trimmed by 2 bases and V by 10 bases; bases with no gene match: 3.

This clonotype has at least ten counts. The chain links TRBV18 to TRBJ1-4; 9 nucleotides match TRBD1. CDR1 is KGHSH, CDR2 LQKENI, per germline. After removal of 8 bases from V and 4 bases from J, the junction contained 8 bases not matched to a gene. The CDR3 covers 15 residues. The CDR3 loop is CASRRDRAVNEKLFF. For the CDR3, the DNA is TGTGCCAGCCGCCGGGACAGGGCCGTTAATGAAAAACTGTTTTTT.

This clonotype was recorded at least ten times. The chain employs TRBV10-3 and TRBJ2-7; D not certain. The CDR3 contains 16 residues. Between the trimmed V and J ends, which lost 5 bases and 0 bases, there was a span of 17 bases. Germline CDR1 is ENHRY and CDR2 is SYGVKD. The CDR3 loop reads CAISKCCLSVSYEQYF. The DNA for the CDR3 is TGTGCCATCAGTAAGTGTTGTTTAAGTGTCTCCTACGAGCAGTACTTC.

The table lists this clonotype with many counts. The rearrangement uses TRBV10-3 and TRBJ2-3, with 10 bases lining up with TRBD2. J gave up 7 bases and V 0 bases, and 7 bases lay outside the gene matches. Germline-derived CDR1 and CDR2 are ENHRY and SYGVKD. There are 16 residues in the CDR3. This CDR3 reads CAISESRNSGRYTQYF. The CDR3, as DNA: TGTGCCATCAGTGAGTCGAGGAATAGCGGGAGGTATACGCAGTATTTT.

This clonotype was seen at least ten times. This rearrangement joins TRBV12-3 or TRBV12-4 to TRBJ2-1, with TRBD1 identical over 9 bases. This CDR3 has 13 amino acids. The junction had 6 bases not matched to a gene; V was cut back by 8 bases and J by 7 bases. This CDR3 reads CASEDRGGNEQFF. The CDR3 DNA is TGTGCCAGCGAGGACAGGGGAGGGAATGAGCAGTTCTTC.

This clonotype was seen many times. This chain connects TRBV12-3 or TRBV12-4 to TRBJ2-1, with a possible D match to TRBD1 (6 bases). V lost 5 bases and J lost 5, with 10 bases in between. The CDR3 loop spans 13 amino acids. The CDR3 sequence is CASSPGQNNEQFF. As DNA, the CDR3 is TGTGCCAGCAGTCCAGGACAGAACAATGAGCAGTTCTTC.

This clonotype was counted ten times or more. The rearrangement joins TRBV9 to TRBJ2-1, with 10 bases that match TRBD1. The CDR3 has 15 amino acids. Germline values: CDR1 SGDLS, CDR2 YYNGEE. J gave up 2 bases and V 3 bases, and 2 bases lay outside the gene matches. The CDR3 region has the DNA TGTGCCAGCAGCGCGGGACAGGGGACCTACAATGAGCAGTTCTTC. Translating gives CASSAGQGTYNEQFF. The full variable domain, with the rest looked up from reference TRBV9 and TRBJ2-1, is DSGVTQTPKHLITATGQRVTLRCSPRSGDLSVYWYQQSLDQGLQFLIQYYNGEERAKGNILERFSAQQFPDLHSELNLSSLELGDSALYFCASSAGQGTYNEQFFGPGTRLTVL.